Listed below are T cell receptor beta chains from one sample, sequenced in a study of beta chain features in type 1 diabetes. TCRdb's table, derived via immunoSEQ multiplex PCR, lists solely in-frame clones and lacks some. This table holds over 120,000 clones, roughly 10% found once. The specimen was naive CD4+ T cells from blood. Receptors were obtained from a man between 18 and 29 years old in good health. The CDR3 runs from the conserved cysteine through the conserved F or W. D genes are given only for firm matches. The size entry is marked missing in some rows and otherwise reads once, few, many or a size class.

J gene,D gene,V gene,clone size,CDR3 protein,CDR3 DNA
TRBJ1-4,.,TRBV5-1,.,CASSLAAGDEKLFF,TGCGCCAGCAGCTTGGCTGCAGGGGACGAAAAACTGTTTTTT
TRBJ1-4,TRBD1,TRBV28,few,CASSTPTGKNEKLFF,TGTGCCAGCAGCACCCCGACAGGGAAGAATGAAAAACTGTTTTTT
TRBJ2-5,.,TRBV28,few,CASSLVTQETQYF,TGTGCCAGCAGTTTAGTGACTCAAGAGACCCAGTACTTC
TRBJ2-7,TRBD1,TRBV18,.,CASSKRQGPVEQYF,TGTGCCAGCTCAAAACGACAGGGCCCGGTCGAGCAGTACTTC
TRBJ2-7,TRBD1,TRBV18,.,CASSPGTVYEQYF,TGTGCCAGCTCTCCCGGGACAGTCTACGAGCAGTACTTT
TRBJ2-1,TRBD2,TRBV7-2,few,CASSLRGLADNEQFF,TGTGCCAGCAGCTTGCGGGGACTAGCGGACAATGAGCAGTTCTTC
TRBJ1-4,.,TRBV7-9,few,CASSLGGGSDPDFF,TGTGCCAGCAGCTTAGGGGGGGGCTCGGATCCTGACTTTTTT
TRBJ2-5,TRBD2,TRBV7-3,few,CASSIAGGYQETQYF,TGTGCCAGCAGCATAGCGGGGGGGTACCAAGAGACCCAGTACTTC
TRBJ2-1,TRBD2,TRBV18,few,CASSLGTSGYNEQFF,TGTGCCAGCTCGCTAGGGACTAGCGGGTACAATGAGCAGTTCTTC
TRBJ2-1,.,TRBV18,.,CASSPSHRATYNEQFF,TGTGCCAGCTCACCGTCACACAGGGCTACTTACAATGAGCAGTTCTTC
TRBJ1-2,.,TRBV29-1,many,CSVGSTPGRNYGYTF,TGCAGCGTTGGTAGCACGCCAGGGAGGAACTATGGCTACACCTTC
TRBJ2-3,TRBD2,TRBV10-3,many,CAISAQTGTSPDTQYF,TGTGCCATCAGTGCACAAACCGGGACTAGCCCAGATACGCAGTATTTT
TRBJ2-7,.,TRBV6-6,.,CASSYSAGPYEQYF,TGTGCCAGCAGTTACTCAGCAGGTCCCTACGAGCAGTACTTC
TRBJ1-2,TRBD1,TRBV19,few,CASRLQTGNYGYTF,TGTGCCAGTAGGCTCCAGACAGGGAACTATGGCTACACCTTC
TRBJ2-1,TRBD1,TRBV11-2,few,CASSSRRDRIYNEQFF,TGTGCCAGCAGCTCGAGACGGGACAGGATTTACAATGAGCAGTTCTTC
TRBJ2-1,.,TRBV18,.,CASSPVGGPTYNEQFF,TGTGCCAGCTCACCAGTGGGGGGGCCAACCTACAATGAGCAGTTCTTC
TRBJ1-1,.,TRBV5-4,many,CASSVDRNTEAFF,TGTGCCAGCAGCGTGGACAGGAACACTGAAGCTTTCTTT
TRBJ2-1,.,TRBV27,.,CASSLLADTYNEQFF,TGTGCCAGCAGTTTATTAGCGGATACCTACAATGAGCAGTTCTTC